This TCR beta chain was recovered during a study of cytomegalovirus exposure and HLA in healthy donors. General observations from the study: The investigators catalogued 164 TCR beta chains as cytomegalovirus-associated. Clusters of TCRs from the first cohort tended to co-occur in the 110 or so validation repertoires (as a later analysis found). Reports described diagnosis of cytomegalovirus status by the classifier as highly specific and sensitive.

Looked up from germline, CDR1 is MNHEY and CDR2 is SMNVEV (reference sequence). The CDR3 loop spans 15 amino acids. V lost 3 bases and J lost 1; bases outside the gene matches: 4. To note about this clone: What it binds is unknown.

The protocol was immunoSEQ multiplex PCR, while the TCRdb copy is restricted to in-frame clones and leaves out a portion. The sample has 250,000 to 400,000 clones, approximately 91% seen once; the top ten hold around 0.96%. The donors were in the 120-subject validation cohort, distinct from the approximately 670-subject first cohort. The sequenced material came from PBMCs. The gene calls are TRBV27 and TRBJ2-5, with 8 bases aligning to TRBD1. The sequence was collected from a man aged 25 to 45 in good health and CMV-seronegative. The CDR3 nucleotides read TGTGCCAGCAGTTTTACAGGGGGGAGCCAAGAGACCCAGTACTTC. Its translation is CASSFTGGSQETQYF.